These T cell receptor beta chains were read from a single sample in a study of identical twins' blood T cells. TCRdb re-called the 5' RACE reads with MiXCR, one entry per CDR3 protein. The data contain 350,000 to 450,000 distinct CDR3 sequences, roughly 27% of them singletons. Material for sequencing was PBMCs. The receptors here all came from a woman between 18 and 55 years old in good health. Both conserved end residues are part of each CDR3. A D gene is named only where the DNA matches it firmly. Size is stated for part of the rows, as once, few or many counts, or as a class when the clone is expanded.

D gene,V gene,J gene,clone size,CDR3 protein,CDR3 DNA
-,TRBV10-3,TRBJ2-3,-,CATNPGRTDTQYF,TGTGCCACCAATCCTGGGCGTACAGATACGCAGTATTTT
TRBD2,TRBV6-5,TRBJ2-1,-,CASSLTSGKRNEQFF,TGTGCCAGCAGTTTGACTAGCGGGAAACGGAATGAGCAGTTCTTC
TRBD1,TRBV20-1,TRBJ1-5,once,CSASLDRDGQPQHF,TGCAGTGCTTCCCTAGACAGGGATGGACAGCCCCAGCATTTT
-,TRBV6-2/TRBV6-3,TRBJ2-2,-,CASRRELGGTGELFF,TGTGCCAGCAGACGGGAGTTAGGGGGCACCGGGGAGCTGTTTTTT
TRBD1,TRBV3-1,TRBJ1-2,-,CASSVHQGAGGYTF,TGTGCCAGCAGCGTTCACCAGGGGGCTGGGGGCTACACCTTC
TRBD1,TRBV4-3,TRBJ1-5,few,CASSQALTGNWPQHF,TGCGCCAGCAGCCAAGCCCTGACAGGGAATTGGCCCCAGCATTTT
-,TRBV3-1,TRBJ1-1,-,CASSQELWAGDEAFF,TGTGCCAGCAGCCAAGAGTTGTGGGCAGGGGATGAAGCTTTCTTT
-,TRBV9,TRBJ2-3,few,CASSVVGGPVDTQYF,TGTGCCAGCAGCGTAGTTGGGGGGCCGGTAGATACGCAGTATTTT
-,TRBV29-1,TRBJ1-1,-,CSVDGGGDTEAFF,TGCAGCGTTGACGGAGGAGGGGACACTGAAGCTTTCTTT
-,TRBV11-3,TRBJ1-3,few,CASSFTGSTGNTIYF,TGTGCCAGCAGCTTTACAGGGAGCACTGGAAACACCATATATTTT
-,TRBV29-1,TRBJ1-1,-,CSVDVPHLNTEAFF,TGCAGCGTTGACGTACCTCACTTGAACACTGAAGCTTTCTTT
TRBD1,TRBV5-1,TRBJ1-1,-,CASNWTGNTEAFF,TGCGCCAGCAACTGGACAGGGAACACTGAAGCTTTCTTT
TRBD1,TRBV2,TRBJ1-2,few,CASGTVYGYTF,TGTGCCAGCGGGACAGTCTATGGCTACACCTTC
TRBD2,TRBV2,TRBJ2-1,-,CASRKTSGRAYPNEQFF,TGTGCCAGCAGAAAGACTAGCGGGAGGGCCTATCCCAATGAGCAGTTCTTC
-,TRBV20-1,TRBJ1-1,-,CSGGRNTEAFF,TGCAGTGGAGGGAGGAACACTGAAGCTTTCTTT
-,TRBV9,TRBJ1-3,few,CASSPNGHTIYF,TGTGCCAGCAGCCCGAACGGGCACACCATATATTTT
-,TRBV20-1,TRBJ2-1,few,CSASNPSRSSDEQFF,TGCAGTGCTAGCAATCCTAGCAGGTCCTCCGATGAGCAGTTCTTC
-,TRBV7-2,TRBJ1-2,-,CASSFSSGEGFGYTF,TGTGCCAGCAGCTTTAGTTCCGGGGAGGGTTTTGGCTACACCTTC
-,TRBV5-1,TRBJ2-7,-,CAGSSLGGYEQYF,TGCGCCGGCAGCTCGCTGGGGGGATACGAGCAGTACTTC
TRBD1,TRBV7-9,TRBJ1-4,few,CASSPRDSHEKLFF,TGTGCCAGCAGCCCGCGGGACAGTCATGAAAAACTGTTTTTT
-,TRBV20-1,TRBJ2-4,-,CSARDGRLFIQYF,TGCAGTGCTAGAGATGGGCGGCTTTTCATTCAGTACTTC
-,TRBV4-3,TRBJ2-2,few,CASSPGEANIGELFF,TGCGCCAGCAGCCCCGGGGAGGCGAACATCGGGGAGCTGTTTTTT
TRBD1,TRBV10-3,TRBJ2-7,-,CAIGYGQGSEQYF,TGTGCCATCGGCTACGGACAGGGGTCCGAGCAGTACTTC
-,TRBV5-1,TRBJ2-7,-,CARSLGPGTYEQYF,TGCGCCAGAAGCTTGGGGCCTGGGACATACGAGCAGTACTTC
-,TRBV7-9,TRBJ2-3,few,CASSLNSGSPDTQYF,TGTGCCAGCAGCTTAAACTCCGGCTCGCCAGATACGCAGTATTTT
-,TRBV28,TRBJ2-6,-,CASGLGSGANVLTF,TGTGCCAGCGGTCTAGGCTCTGGGGCCAACGTCCTGACTTTC
-,TRBV9,TRBJ1-1,-,CASSVSSQLTEAFF,TGTGCCAGCAGCGTGAGTTCCCAACTCACTGAAGCTTTCTTT
-,TRBV29-1,TRBJ1-1,-,CSVGATGHLDTEAFF,TGCAGCGTTGGTGCGACAGGTCATCTCGACACTGAAGCTTTCTTT
-,TRBV6-2/TRBV6-3,TRBJ2-1,-,CASSKSYEQFF,TGTGCCAGCAGTAAGAGCTATGAGCAGTTCTTC
-,TRBV19,TRBJ2-5,few,CASSIKREFETQYF,TGTGCCAGTAGTATCAAGAGGGAGTTCGAGACCCAGTACTTC
TRBD2,TRBV27,TRBJ2-3,few,CASSPSIVVSGGRTDTQYF,TGTGCCAGCAGTCCCTCCATCGTTGTGAGCGGGGGACGCACAGATACGCAGTATTTT
TRBD1,TRBV29-1,TRBJ2-5,-,CSGNRDRYQETQYF,TGCAGCGGAAACCGGGACAGGTACCAAGAGACCCAGTACTTC
-,TRBV20-1,TRBJ1-1,-,CSGANTEAFF,TGCAGTGGAGCGAACACTGAAGCTTTCTTT
-,TRBV12-3/TRBV12-4,TRBJ2-7,-,CASSPVVRTYEQYF,TGTGCCAGCAGCCCCGTGGTGAGGACCTACGAGCAGTACTTC
-,TRBV4-3,TRBJ1-4,many,CASSQELGVSSEKLFF,TGCGCCAGCAGCCAAGAGTTAGGTGTATCGAGTGAAAAACTGTTTTTT
TRBD2,TRBV15,TRBJ2-2,medium-sized,CATSREAGDTGELFF,TGTGCCACCAGCAGAGAAGCGGGGGACACCGGGGAGCTGTTTTTT
-,TRBV6-4,TRBJ1-1,many,CASSMVVGTEAFF,TGTGCCAGCAGTATGGTGGTAGGAACTGAAGCTTTCTTT
TRBD1,TRBV20-1,TRBJ2-3,few,CSARDRTGTDTQYF,TGCAGTGCTAGAGATAGGACAGGAACAGATACGCAGTATTTT
-,TRBV15,TRBJ2-2,few,CATSRDKNTGELFF,TGTGCCACCAGCAGAGACAAGAACACCGGGGAGCTGTTTTTT
-,TRBV6-1,TRBJ1-5,many,CASSEQGYQPQHF,TGTGCCAGCAGTGAACAGGGCTATCAGCCCCAGCATTTT
TRBD2,TRBV3-1,TRBJ2-1,-,CASSRGLAGVDEQFF,TGTGCCAGCAGCCGCGGACTAGCGGGAGTGGATGAGCAGTTCTTC
-,TRBV7-9,TRBJ1-1,-,CASSWGAIGEAFF,TGTGCCAGCAGCTGGGGGGCCATTGGTGAAGCTTTCTTT
-,TRBV20-1,TRBJ1-1,-,CSANPGTKMNTEAFF,TGCAGTGCTAATCCCGGGACAAAGATGAACACTGAAGCTTTCTTT
TRBD1,TRBV19,TRBJ1-2,-,CASSTGTGNYGYTF,TGTGCCAGTAGTACCGGGACAGGAAACTATGGCTACACCTTC
-,TRBV9,TRBJ2-5,few,CASSYQGIPVETQYF,TGTGCCAGCAGCTACCAGGGAATCCCCGTAGAGACCCAGTACTTC
-,TRBV7-8,TRBJ1-5,-,CASSLSQSRPQHF,TGTGCCAGCAGCTTATCACAGAGTCGGCCCCAGCATTTT
-,TRBV5-1,TRBJ2-3,-,CASRSLDFGTDTQYF,TGCGCCAGCCGATCTCTAGATTTTGGCACAGATACGCAGTATTTT
-,TRBV2,TRBJ2-6,-,CASSEEGMANVLTF,TGTGCCAGCAGTGAAGAAGGTATGGCCAACGTCCTGACTTTC
TRBD1,TRBV4-2,TRBJ1-1,once,CASSQARTGNTEAFF,TGTGCCAGCAGCCAAGCCCGGACAGGGAACACTGAAGCTTTCTTT
TRBD1,TRBV29-1,TRBJ2-2,many,CSVESLGQGSTGELFF,TGCAGCGTTGAAAGTTTAGGACAGGGCAGCACCGGGGAGCTGTTTTTT
-,TRBV19,TRBJ1-1,-,CASSIGESRNTEAFF,TGTGCCAGTAGTATAGGGGAAAGCCGGAACACTGAAGCTTTCTTT
-,TRBV20-1,TRBJ1-2,-,CSVGQYYGYTF,TGCAGTGTAGGGCAGTACTATGGCTACACCTTC
TRBD1,TRBV19,TRBJ1-6,-,CATSWGQRNSPLHF,TGTGCCACCTCTTGGGGACAGCGGAATTCACCCCTCCACTTT
TRBD1,TRBV7-9,TRBJ1-2,few,CASSLDVIWTGLSGYTF,TGTGCCAGCAGCTTAGATGTTATTTGGACAGGGTTGTCTGGCTACACCTTC
-,TRBV12-5,TRBJ2-2,-,CASGVVYTGELFF,TGTGCTAGTGGTGTGGTGTACACCGGGGAGCTGTTTTTT